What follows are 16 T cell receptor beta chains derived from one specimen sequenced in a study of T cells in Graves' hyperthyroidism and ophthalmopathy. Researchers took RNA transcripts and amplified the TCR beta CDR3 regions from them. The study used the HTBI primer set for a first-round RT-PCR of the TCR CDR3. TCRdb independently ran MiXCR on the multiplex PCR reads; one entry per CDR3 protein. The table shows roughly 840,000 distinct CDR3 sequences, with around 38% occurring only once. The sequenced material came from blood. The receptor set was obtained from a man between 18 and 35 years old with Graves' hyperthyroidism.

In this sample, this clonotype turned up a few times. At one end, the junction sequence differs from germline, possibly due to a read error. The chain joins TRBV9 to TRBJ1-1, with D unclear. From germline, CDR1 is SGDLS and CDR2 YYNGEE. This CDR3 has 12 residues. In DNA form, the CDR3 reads TGTGCCAGCAGCCCTCAGGATAGAGGGCCAATCTTT. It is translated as CASSPQDRGPIF.

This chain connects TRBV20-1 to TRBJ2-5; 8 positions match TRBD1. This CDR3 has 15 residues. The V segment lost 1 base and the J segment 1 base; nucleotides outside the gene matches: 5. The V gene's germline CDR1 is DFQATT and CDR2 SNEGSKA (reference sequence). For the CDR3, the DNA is TGCAGTGCTAGAGCCCCGACAGGGGCCCAAGAGACCCAGTACTTC. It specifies CSARAPTGAQETQYF.

The CDR3 DNA follows: TGCAGCGTTGTTCCCCTAAATGAGCAGTTCTTC. Protein sequence: CSVVPLNEQFF. The chain carries TRBV29-1 and TRBJ2-1; D is uncertain. Germline CDR1 and CDR2: SQVTM and ANQGSEA. With 4 bases removed from V and 7 bases from J, the gap between germline ends came to 8 bases. CDR3 length: 11 residues.

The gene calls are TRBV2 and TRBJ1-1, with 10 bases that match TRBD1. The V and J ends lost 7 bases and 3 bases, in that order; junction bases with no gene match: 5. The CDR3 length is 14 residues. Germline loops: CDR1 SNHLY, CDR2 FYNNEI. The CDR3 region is CASTPGQGDTEAFF. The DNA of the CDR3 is TGTGCCAGCACTCCTGGACAGGGGGACACTGAAGCTTTCTTT.

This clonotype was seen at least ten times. Written as DNA, the CDR3 is TGTGCCAGCAGTTCCCACACAGGGATTAATTCACCCCTCCACTTT. Translating it yields CASSSHTGINSPLHF. The chain recombines TRBV2 with TRBJ1-6; D might be TRBD1 (6 bases). V gave up 5 bases and J gave up 6 bases, with 14 bases separating them. Looked up from germline, CDR1 is SNHLY and CDR2 is FYNNEI. CDR3 size: 15 residues.

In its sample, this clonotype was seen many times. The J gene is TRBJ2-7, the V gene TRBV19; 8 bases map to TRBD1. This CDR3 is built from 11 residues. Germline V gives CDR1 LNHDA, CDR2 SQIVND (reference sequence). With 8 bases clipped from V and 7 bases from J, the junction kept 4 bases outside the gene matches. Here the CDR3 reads CASRQGIEQYF. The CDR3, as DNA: TGTGCCAGTCGACAGGGGATTGAGCAGTACTTC.

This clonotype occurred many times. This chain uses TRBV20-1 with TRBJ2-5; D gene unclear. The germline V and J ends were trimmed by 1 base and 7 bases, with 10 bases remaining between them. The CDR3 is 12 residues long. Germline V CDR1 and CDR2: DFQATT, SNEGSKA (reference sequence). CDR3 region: CSARGPGGTQYF. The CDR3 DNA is TGCAGTGCTAGAGGACCTGGCGGGACCCAGTACTTC.

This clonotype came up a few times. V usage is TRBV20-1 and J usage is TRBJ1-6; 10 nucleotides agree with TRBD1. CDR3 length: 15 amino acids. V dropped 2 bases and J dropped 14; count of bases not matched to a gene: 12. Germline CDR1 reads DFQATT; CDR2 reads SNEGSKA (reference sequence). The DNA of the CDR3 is TGCAGTGCTAGATCCGGGACAGGGGCCTATGAGGCCCTCCACTTT. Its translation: CSARSGTGAYEALHF.

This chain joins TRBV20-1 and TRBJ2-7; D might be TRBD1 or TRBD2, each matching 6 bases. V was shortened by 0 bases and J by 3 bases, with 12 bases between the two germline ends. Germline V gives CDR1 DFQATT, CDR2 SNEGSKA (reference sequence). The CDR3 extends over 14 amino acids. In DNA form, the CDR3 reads TGCAGTGCTAGAGAGGGAGGCAGGGGCTACGAGCAGTACTTC. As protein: CSAREGGRGYEQYF.

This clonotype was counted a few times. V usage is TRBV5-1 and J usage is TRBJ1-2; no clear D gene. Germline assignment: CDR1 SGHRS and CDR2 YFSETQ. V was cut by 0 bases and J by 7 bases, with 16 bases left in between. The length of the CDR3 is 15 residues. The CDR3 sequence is CASSLEVYLRGGYTF. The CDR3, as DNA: TGCGCCAGCAGCTTGGAAGTCTATTTACGGGGTGGCTACACCTTC.

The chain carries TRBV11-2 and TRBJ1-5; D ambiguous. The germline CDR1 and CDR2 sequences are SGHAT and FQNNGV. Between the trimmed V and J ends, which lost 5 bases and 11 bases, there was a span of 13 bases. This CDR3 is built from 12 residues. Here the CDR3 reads CASSDAVETQHF. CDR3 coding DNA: TGTGCCAGCAGCGATGCGGTGGAGACCCAGCATTTT. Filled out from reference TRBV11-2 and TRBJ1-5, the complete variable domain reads EAGVAQSPRYKIIEKRQSVAFWCNPISGHATLYWYQQILGQGPKLLIQFQNNGVVDDSQLPKDRFSAERLKGVDSTLKIQPAKLEDSAVYLCASSDAVETQHFGDGTRLSIL.

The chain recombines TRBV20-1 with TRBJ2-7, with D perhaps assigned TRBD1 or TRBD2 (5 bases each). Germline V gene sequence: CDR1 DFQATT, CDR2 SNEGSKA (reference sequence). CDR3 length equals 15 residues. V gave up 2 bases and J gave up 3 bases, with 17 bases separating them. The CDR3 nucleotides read TGCAGTGCTAGAAGTGCGGCTAGCAGGGACTACGAGCAGTACTTC. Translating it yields CSARSAASRDYEQYF.

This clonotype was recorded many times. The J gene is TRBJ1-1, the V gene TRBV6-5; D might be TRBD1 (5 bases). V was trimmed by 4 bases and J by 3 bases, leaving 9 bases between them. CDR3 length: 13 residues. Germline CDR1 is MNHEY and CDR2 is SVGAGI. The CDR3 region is CASSWQGDTEAFF. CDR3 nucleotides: TGTGCCAGCAGTTGGCAAGGGGACACTGAAGCTTTCTTT.

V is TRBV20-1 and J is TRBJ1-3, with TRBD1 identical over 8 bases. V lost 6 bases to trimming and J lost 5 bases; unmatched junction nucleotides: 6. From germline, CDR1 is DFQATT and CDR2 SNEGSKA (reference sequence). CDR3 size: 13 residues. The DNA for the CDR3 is TGCAGTGCCCCGGGACAGGCACGAAACACCATATATTTT. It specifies CSAPGQARNTIYF.

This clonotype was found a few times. The CDR3 sequence: CSVNPDRGRETQHF. The CDR3 bases are TGCAGCGTCAACCCGGACAGGGGAAGAGAGACCCAGCATTTT. The rearrangement joins TRBV29-1 to TRBJ1-5; TRBD1 matches at 9 bases. V lost 6 bases to trimming and J lost 11 bases; unmatched junction nucleotides: 14. The CDR3 has 14 residues. Germline CDR1 reads SQVTM; CDR2 reads ANQGSEA.

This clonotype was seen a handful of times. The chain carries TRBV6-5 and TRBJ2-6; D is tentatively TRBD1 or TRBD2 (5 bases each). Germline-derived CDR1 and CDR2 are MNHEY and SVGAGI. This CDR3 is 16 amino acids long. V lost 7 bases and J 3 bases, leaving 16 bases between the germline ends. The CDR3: CASTGTVGVGANVLTF. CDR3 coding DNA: TGTGCCAGCACCGGAACGGTGGGGGTTGGGGCCAACGTCCTGACTTTC.